These 5 T cell receptor beta chains originate from one sample sequenced in a study of PD-L1 blockade in urothelial cancer. The method was immunoSEQ multiplex PCR; TCRdb's version includes in-frame clones alone and lacks a portion of them. The sample holds around 35,000 clones, over 65% seen once. This sample comprised PBMCs, obtained around atezolizumab (anti-PD-L1) treatment. The receptors originated from a man in his sixties with urothelial cancer.

The gene calls are TRBV25-1 and TRBJ2-5; TRBD2 agrees at 8 bases. Germline values: CDR1 MGHDK, CDR2 SYGVNS. The V segment lost 0 bases and the J segment 5 bases; nucleotides outside the gene matches: 5. This CDR3 comprises 15 residues. CDR3 nucleotide sequence: TGTGCCAGCAGTGAATATACGGGGGGGCACGAGACCCAGTACTTC. Translated: CASSEYTGGHETQYF. Looking up the rest from reference TRBV25-1 and TRBJ2-5 gives the full variable domain: EADIYQTPRYLVIGTGKKITLECSQTMGHDKMYWYQQDPGMELHLIHYSYGVNSTEKGDLSSESTVSRIRTEHFPLTLESARPSHTSQYLCASSEYTGGHETQYFGPGTRLLVL.

The rearrangement joins TRBV10-3 to TRBJ1-1; TRBD1 agrees at 8 bases. Looked up from germline, CDR1 is ENHRY and CDR2 is SYGVKD. The ends lost 7 bases at V and 4 bases at J; junction bases unmatched: 14. The CDR3 runs to 16 residues. The CDR3, as DNA: TGTGCCATCACCTCGACAGGGGTTGGAAGGGGCACTGAAGCTTTCTTT. As protein: CAITSTGVGRGTEAFF.

The V gene is TRBV10-3, the J gene TRBJ1-2; 7 nucleotides agree with TRBD1. Per germline, CDR1 ENHRY and CDR2 SYGVKD. V lost 0 bases and J lost 0; bases outside the gene matches: 4. This CDR3 is built from 16 residues. CDR3 residues: CAISESGDSTNYGYTF. CDR3 DNA: TGTGCCATCAGTGAGTCTGGGGACAGCACTAACTATGGCTACACCTTC.

This chain connects TRBV5-4 to TRBJ1-1; D not certain. Germline V gene data show CDR1 as SGHNT and CDR2 as YYREEE (reference sequence). V was cut by 0 bases and J by 4 bases, with 13 bases left in between. This CDR3 spans 15 amino acids. The CDR3: CASSLGGHGGTEAFF. The CDR3 coding sequence is TGTGCCAGCAGCTTGGGGGGTCATGGAGGCACTGAAGCTTTCTTT.

This clone appeared a few times. The chain is built from TRBV28 and TRBJ1-2; D possibly corresponds to TRBD1 (5 bases). Per germline, CDR1 MDHEN and CDR2 SYDVKM. V lost 0 bases and J lost 1, with 12 bases in between. This CDR3 has 16 amino acids. The CDR3 reads CASSLWSDRDNYGYTF. CDR3 sequence (DNA): TGTGCCAGCAGTTTATGGTCTGACAGAGATAACTATGGCTACACCTTC.